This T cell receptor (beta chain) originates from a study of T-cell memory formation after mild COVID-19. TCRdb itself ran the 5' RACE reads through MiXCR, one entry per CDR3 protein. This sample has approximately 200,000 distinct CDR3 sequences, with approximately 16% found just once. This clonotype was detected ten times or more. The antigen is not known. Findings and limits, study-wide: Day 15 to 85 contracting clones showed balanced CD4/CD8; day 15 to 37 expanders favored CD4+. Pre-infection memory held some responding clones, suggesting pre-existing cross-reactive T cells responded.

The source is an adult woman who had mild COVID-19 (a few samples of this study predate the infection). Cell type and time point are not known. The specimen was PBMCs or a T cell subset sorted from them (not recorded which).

CDR3 loop: CASSPTGAGTGELFF. CDR3 sequence (DNA): TGTGCCAGCAGCCCCACAGGGGCTGGCACCGGGGAGCTGTTTTTT. This rearrangement joins TRBV7-3 to TRBJ2-2, with 7 bases that match TRBD1. With 5 bases clipped from V and 4 bases from J, the junction kept 7 bases outside the gene matches. From germline, CDR1 is SGHTA and CDR2 FQGTGA. The CDR3 consists of 15 residues.